Below, 31 T cell receptor beta chains from the same sample are listed, as sequenced in a study of CD8+CD57+ T cells in acquired aplastic anemia. Individuals selected for sequencing had exhibited CD8+CD57+ cell expansion on flow cytometry. Both TCR beta VDJ combination and CDR3 sequence profiling were carried out. Genomic DNA was the template for this profiling. TCRdb itself ran the reads through MiXCR, one entry per CDR3 protein. The sample consists of approximately 300,000 distinct CDR3 sequences, 56% of them appearing once. Material: sorted CD4+, CD8+, or CD8+CD57+ T cells (not recorded which) from PBMCs. The receptors come from a human donor with aplastic anemia.

With respect to this clonotype: Given the absence of the conserved phenylalanine or tryptophan at the CDR3 end, a read error is likely. No DNA is shown, since the ends of the CDR3 on it are uncertain; the CDR3 is the one TCRdb lists. The chain carries TRBV6-1 and TRBJ1-4; the table's D call TRBD1 went unverified against the DNA. The CDR3 is 10 amino acids in total, end residues counted. Germline V CDR1 and CDR2: MNHNS, SASEGT. The CDR3: CASNLDRAFS.

This clonotype was seen a handful of times. V and J are TRBV7-2 and TRBJ1-2; maybe TRBD1 (6 bases). V lost 5 bases, J lost 8 bases, and 21 bases lay in between. The CDR3 sequence is 15 residues long. In germline, CDR1 is SGHTA, CDR2 FQGNSA. The CDR3 coding sequence is TGTGCCAGCAGCCTGGAAGGGGGGACCGGCTACGGCTACACCTTC. Encoded protein: CASSLEGGTGYGYTF.

V usage is TRBV7-3 and J usage is TRBJ1-4; D is undetermined. The CDR3 consists of 16 residues. V was trimmed by 3 bases and J by 8 bases, leaving 19 bases between them. In germline, CDR1 is SGHTA, CDR2 FQGTGA. CDR3 sequence (DNA): TGTGCCAGCAGCTTCCTGGGGATCGGGGAGGGCGAAAAACTGTTTTTT. Amino acids: CASSFLGIGEGEKLFF.

Regarding this clonotype: At one boundary the junction diverges from the germline segment, which might be a read error. This chain joins TRBV5-1 and TRBJ2-3; 7 nucleotides match TRBD2. The germline CDR1 and CDR2 sequences are SGHRS and YFSETQ. This CDR3 has 14 amino acids. CDR3: CASSSGLAADTQYF. The DNA of the CDR3 is TGTGCCAGCAGCTCCGGGCTAGCGGCAGATACGCAGTATTTT.

This clonotype has just a few counts. The J gene is TRBJ2-1, the V gene TRBV30; D could derive from TRBD1 or TRBD2 (6 bases each). CDR1 and CDR2 from the germline V gene are GTSNPN and SVGIG (reference sequence). This CDR3 is 15 amino acids long. With 0 bases removed from V and 4 bases from J, the gap between germline ends came to 13 bases. The CDR3 here is CAWSVNRGGYNEQFF. CDR3 nucleotide sequence: TGTGCCTGGAGTGTCAACCGAGGGGGGTACAATGAGCAGTTCTTC.

This chain uses TRBV24-1 with TRBJ2-1; perhaps TRBD2 as D (5 bases). Germline V gives CDR1 KGHDR, CDR2 SFDVKD. The CDR3 has 17 amino acids. Trimming took 4 bases from V and 0 from J, leaving 15 bases between them. The CDR3 spells CATSDTRSGSSYNEQFF. The DNA for the CDR3 is TGTGCCACCAGTGACACACGGTCGGGGAGCTCCTACAATGAGCAGTTCTTC.

This clonotype was detected a few times. V gene TRBV20-1 combines with J gene TRBJ2-7, with D uncertain. Trimming removed 0 bases at V and 2 bases at J, with 14 bases between. The CDR3 has 15 residues. Per the germline V gene, CDR1 is DFQATT and CDR2 is SNEGSKA (reference sequence). The CDR3 here is CSARDVRGETYEQYF. CDR3 nucleotides: TGCAGTGCTAGAGATGTCAGAGGCGAAACCTACGAGCAGTACTTC.

This clonotype was found once. The gene calls are TRBV2 and TRBJ1-2, with unresolved D. Per the germline V gene, CDR1 is SNHLY and CDR2 is FYNNEI. Deletions cut 6 bases from V and 8 bases from J, with 13 bases between. This CDR3 comprises 12 residues. The CDR3 region has the DNA TGTGCCAGCAGCACCACCCTGGGGGGCTACACCTTC. Translating it yields CASSTTLGGYTF.

This rearrangement joins TRBV20-1 to TRBJ1-4, with D hard to call. V shed 0 bases and J shed 5 bases, with 4 bases lying between them. Germline CDR1 is DFQATT and CDR2 is SNEGSKA (reference sequence). The CDR3 has 12 residues. The CDR3 reads CSARDTNEKLFF. DNA for the CDR3: TGCAGTGCTAGAGATACAAATGAAAAACTGTTTTTT.

The rearrangement uses TRBV24-1 and TRBJ1-1; the match to TRBD1 covers 10 bases. Trimming took 5 bases from V and 4 from J; bases not matched to a gene: 12. This CDR3 spans 17 amino acids. Germline-derived CDR1 and CDR2 are KGHDR and SFDVKD. Written as DNA, the CDR3 is TGTGCCACCAGTGCTCCCGGGACAGGGGTGGGGACCACTGAAGCTTTCTTT. Its translation is CATSAPGTGVGTTEAFF.

This clonotype was counted only a few times. V is TRBV6-2 or TRBV6-3 and J is TRBJ2-2; 9 bases fit TRBD1. CDR3 length equals 14 residues. Germline-derived CDR1 and CDR2 are MNHEY and SVGEGT. V was pared by 11 bases and J by 6 bases, with 10 bases of the junction left unmatched. The CDR3 loop reads CAGSLTGGAGELFF. DNA for the CDR3: TGTGCCGGATCGTTGACAGGGGGAGCCGGGGAGCTGTTTTTT.

This clonotype was seen a handful of times. The CDR3 DNA follows: TGTGCCATCAGTGAGGAGGGGAATTCACCCCTCCACTTT. It is translated as CAISEEGNSPLHF. V is TRBV10-3 and J is TRBJ1-6, with D perhaps matching TRBD1 (5 bases). The CDR3 loop spans 13 amino acids. Per germline, CDR1 ENHRY and CDR2 SYGVKD. V was pared by 2 bases and J by 7 bases, with 6 bases between.

CDR3 sequence: CASSLMGMNTGELFF. The CDR3 DNA reads as TGTGCCAGCAGCTTAATGGGCATGAACACCGGGGAGCTGTTTTTT. The V gene is TRBV7-3, the J gene TRBJ2-2; D is ambiguous. CDR3 size: 15 residues. Germline values: CDR1 SGHTA, CDR2 FQGTGA. The V and J ends lost 1 base and 1 base respectively, with 7 bases between them.

This clonotype was counted at least ten times. The CDR3 loop is CASSKSGIYGYTF. The CDR3 bases are TGTGCCAGCAGCAAGTCCGGTATCTATGGCTACACCTTC. The V gene is TRBV7-9, the J gene TRBJ1-2; no reliable D call. Trimming pared 5 bases from V and 4 bases from J, leaving 11 bases between. There are 13 residues in the CDR3. CDR1 is SEHNR, CDR2 FQNEAQ, per germline (reference sequence).

The sample holds many counts of this clonotype. The chain joins TRBV9 to TRBJ1-1; D may be TRBD1 (6 bases). V dropped 0 bases and J dropped 1 base, with 13 bases sitting between them. The CDR3 totals 16 residues. Germline CDR1 SGDLS, CDR2 YYNGEE. The CDR3: CASSVAPSTGNTEAFF. The CDR3 DNA is TGTGCCAGCAGCGTAGCCCCATCGACAGGGAACACTGAAGCTTTCTTT.

Remarks on this clonotype: One end of the junction varies from germline; a read error may be responsible. The chain employs TRBV7-9 and TRBJ1-2; D possibly corresponds to TRBD1 (6 bases). CDR3 length: 13 amino acids. Per germline, CDR1 SEHNR and CDR2 FQNEAQ (reference sequence). The CDR3 coding sequence is TGTGCCAGCAGCGCAGGGGTATCCTATGGCAACACCTTC. It codes for CASSAGVSYGNTF. Based on the CDR3 plus reference TRBV7-9 and TRBJ1-2, the full variable domain is DTGVSQNPRHKITKRGQNVTFRCDPISEHNRLYWYRQTLGQGPEFLTYFQNEAQLEKSRLLSDRFSAERPKGSFSTLEIQRTEQGDSAMYLCASSAGVSYGNTFGSGTRLTVV.

V and J are TRBV20-1 and TRBJ2-1, with 7 bases matching TRBD2. This CDR3 region has 15 residues. The V gene's germline CDR1 is DFQATT and CDR2 SNEGSKA (reference sequence). DNA of the CDR3: TGCAGCGCCCTTTGGACTAGGCAGACTTACAATGAGCAGTTCTTC. Translation: CSALWTRQTYNEQFF.

This chain joins TRBV20-1 and TRBJ1-2; a weak D match, TRBD1 (6 bases). Trimming left V 6 bases short and J 8 bases short, with 22 bases between. From germline, CDR1 is DFQATT and CDR2 SNEGSKA (reference sequence). The CDR3 is made up of 14 amino acids. For the CDR3, the DNA is TGCAGTGCCAAAAGGTGGACAGTGTTGGAGGGCTACACCTTC. This encodes CSAKRWTVLEGYTF.

The rearrangement links TRBV9 to TRBJ1-5, with a possible D match to TRBD1 (6 bases). This CDR3 contains 14 residues. CDR1 SGDLS and CDR2 YYNGEE come from the germline V gene. V shed 3 bases and J shed 6 bases, with 13 bases lying between them. In DNA, the CDR3 is TGTGCCAGCAGCGGTGATACAGGGAGTCAGCCCCAGCATTTT. This encodes CASSGDTGSQPQHF.

The V gene is TRBV20-1, the J gene TRBJ1-2; 8 nucleotides align to TRBD1. The V gene's germline CDR1 is DFQATT and CDR2 SNEGSKA (reference sequence). The CDR3 is 13 residues long. V shed 5 bases, J shed 2 bases, and the junction held 4 bases outside the gene matches. CDR3 in DNA: TGCAGTGCTCAGAGGACAGGGAACTATGGCTACACCTTC. Protein: CSAQRTGNYGYTF.

This clonotype has ten or more counts. The V call is TRBV18, the J call TRBJ1-2, with D perhaps TRBD1 (5 bases). The V end was cut by 2 bases, the J end by 1 base, with 11 bases between. Germline V gene data show CDR1 as KGHSH and CDR2 as LQKENI. The CDR3 extends over 15 amino acids. The CDR3, as DNA: TGTGCCAGCTCACCAGTAGAGGACAATAACTATGGCTACACCTTC. Its protein product is CASSPVEDNNYGYTF.

This sequence joins TRBV10-3 and TRBJ1-5; D is undetermined. This CDR3 is built from 16 residues. With 0 bases removed from V and 4 bases from J, the gap between germline ends came to 13 bases. Per the germline V gene, CDR1 is ENHRY and CDR2 is SYGVKD. The CDR3 region is CAISESTVDMNQPQHF. In nucleotides, the CDR3 is TGTGCCATCAGTGAGTCTACAGTCGACATGAATCAGCCCCAGCATTTT.

Many counts were recorded for this clonotype. The V gene is TRBV6-1, the J gene TRBJ1-4; possibly TRBD1 for D (5 bases). Germline V CDR1 and CDR2: MNHNS, SASEGT. The CDR3 length is 15 residues. Trimming took off 3 bases at V and 2 bases at J, with 10 bases between the two ends. CDR3 amino acids: CASSEFGGTNEKLFF. CDR3 bases: TGTGCCAGCAGTGAGTTTGGGGGGACTAATGAAAAACTGTTTTTT.

The chain combines TRBV15 with TRBJ2-1; tentatively, D is TRBD1 or TRBD2 (5 bases each). The CDR3 contains 12 residues. V was pared by 1 base and J by 8 bases, with 6 bases between. Per germline, CDR1 LNHNV and CDR2 YYDKDF (reference sequence). The DNA of the CDR3 is TGTGCCACCAGCAGAGTGGGGGATGAGCAGTTCTTC. It codes for CATSRVGDEQFF.

This clonotype has at least ten counts. The chain couples TRBV18 to TRBJ2-7; D might be TRBD1 (6 bases). CDR1 is KGHSH, CDR2 LQKENI, per germline. Trimming removed 3 bases at V and 6 bases at J, with 18 bases between. This CDR3 spans 15 amino acids. CDR3 sequence: CASSPRTALKSEQYF. The CDR3 bases are TGTGCCAGCTCACCCAGGACAGCTTTAAAGTCCGAGCAGTACTTC.

The J gene is TRBJ2-1, the V gene TRBV7-9; TRBD2 matches 7 bases. This CDR3 comprises 14 residues. J lost 2 bases, V lost 7 bases, and 5 bases had no gene match. The V gene's germline CDR1 is SEHNR and CDR2 FQNEAQ (reference sequence). Here the CDR3 reads CASIRDYTYNEQFF. CDR3 DNA sequence: TGTGCCAGCATCCGGGACTATACCTACAATGAGCAGTTCTTC.

This chain connects TRBV10-3 to TRBJ2-7, with D possibly matching TRBD2 (6 bases). Looked up from germline, CDR1 is ENHRY and CDR2 is SYGVKD. The CDR3 sequence is 13 residues long. For the CDR3, the DNA is TGTGCTCGACGGCGGGACGAAGACTACGAGCAGTACTTC. This translates into CARRRDEDYEQYF.

The sample holds one count of this clonotype. The chain links TRBV7-9 to TRBJ2-7; 7 bases fit TRBD1. With V trimmed by 5 bases and J by 4 bases, 8 bases remained unmatched. Germline V lookup: CDR1 SEHNR, CDR2 FQNEAQ (reference sequence). The CDR3 has 14 residues. The CDR3 DNA follows: TGTGCCAGCAGCCCCCGGGACAGCCTATACGAGCAGTACTTC. Translated, it gives CASSPRDSLYEQYF.

In this sample, this clonotype turned up many times. This chain connects TRBV4-1 to TRBJ2-3; D is perhaps TRBD2 (6 bases). Trimming left V 3 bases short and J 1 base short, with 17 bases between. The CDR3 has 17 amino acids. Germline V lookup: CDR1 MGHRA, CDR2 YSYEKL. The CDR3 here is CASSQEGPAGRTDTQYF. CDR3 coding DNA: TGCGCCAGCAGCCAGGAGGGACCGGCCGGTCGCACAGATACGCAGTATTTT.

This chain connects TRBV18 to TRBJ2-7; perhaps TRBD1 as D (6 bases). This CDR3 has 14 amino acids. CDR1 and CDR2 (germline): KGHSH, LQKENI. The germline V and J ends were trimmed by 3 bases and 2 bases, with 11 bases remaining between them. CDR3 loop: CASSPLDRPYEQYF. DNA for the CDR3: TGTGCCAGCTCACCTCTGGACAGACCCTACGAGCAGTACTTC.

This clonotype has at least ten counts. J is TRBJ1-1 and V is TRBV19, with 8 positions matching TRBD1. Losses at the gene ends were 5 bases for V and 5 bases for J; bases not matched to a gene: 1. Per the germline V gene, CDR1 is LNHDA and CDR2 is SQIVND (reference sequence). CDR3 length equals 12 residues. The CDR3 here is CASSRQGTEAFF. The CDR3 DNA sequence: TGTGCCAGTAGTCGACAGGGGACTGAAGCTTTCTTT.